The clone carrying this TCR beta chain was seen a few times. What it binds is not known. The entry originates in a study of vaccination and CD4 T cells after COVID-19. Turning to the study itself: Two of the convalescents were Hispanic, and convalescents were six males and four females. Investigators took post-vaccine samples a median about 65 days after dose two, within a range of 14 to 241. Cells received overlapping spike peptides from SARS-CoV-2, HCoV-NL63, HCoV-OC43 and HCoV-229E as stimulation.

Trimming removed 8 bases from V and 0 bases from J, with 15 bases in between. Germline-derived CDR1 and CDR2 are MNHNS and SASEGT. The CDR3 contains 15 residues. With the Oncomine TCR Beta short-read assay, DNA from cultured CD4+ T cells was sequenced. The template was genomic DNA from cultured CD4+ T cells. TCRdb recomputed calls from the PCR reads with MiXCR, one row per CDR3 protein. The sample lists about 20,000 distinct CDR3 sequences, 30% to 35% occurring once. Treatment in this sample: roughly ten-day PBMC culture with coronavirus spike peptide pools or control peptides (ViraFEST assay). The chain uses TRBV6-1 and TRBJ2-3, with D unresolved. This TCR was recovered from a human donor with COVID-19. The sequencing sample was made of cultured CD4+ T cells from blood. The CDR3 here is CASAAWGASTDTQYF. DNA of the CDR3: TGTGCCAGCGCTGCTTGGGGTGCTAGCACAGATACGCAGTATTTT.